This TCR beta chain derives from a study of CD8+CD57+ T cells in acquired aplastic anemia (dated by TCRdb to the late 2010s). The study in broad terms: DNA extracted from sorted CD4+ and CD8+ cells had a mean of about 3.2 ug, with a range of roughly 0.2 to 27.4 ug. A CD8+CD57+ expansion meant a frequency higher than the mean frequency seen in healthy subjects.

Profiling of TCR beta VDJ combinations and CDR3 sequences used genomic DNA as the template. An Illumina HiSeq 2000 was used for TCR repertoire sequencing. The study's processing was this. Repertoires were assessed using TRBV/TRBJ rearrangement plots, CDR3 size and DJ length profiles, and Simpson's diversity index. The immunodominant clone was defined as the most abundant DNA sequence in deep sequencing data. CDR3 amino acid sequences were screened for sharing across subjects and compared with published repertoires and the VDJdb database. The public reads were reprocessed in TCRdb via fastp at Q25 and MiXCR, keeping in-frame beta chains. All rows with the same CDR3 protein become a single entry with the most common DNA and genes. The V and J calls were not made by the authors but by TCRdb's processing. This sample comprises 200,000 to 300,000 distinct CDR3 sequences, approximately 50% of them detected only once. The biggest ten clones account for 6.5% to 8% of the sample.

Flow cytometry had shown CD8+CD57+ cell expansion in the patients selected for sequencing. All patients had severe acquired aplastic anemia diagnosed by International Study of Aplastic Anemia and Agranulocytosis and Camitta criteria. No therapy had been received by the patients at the time of blood sampling. TCR repertoires of sorted CD4+ and CD8+ blood T cells from severe aplastic anemia patients and healthy subjects were deep-sequenced in the study. Patients were enrolled under clinicaltrials.gov protocols 00001620, 01623167, 00001397, 00071045, 00081523 and 00961064 in the USA. Ficoll-Paque density gradient centrifugation was used to isolate peripheral blood mononuclear cells. Before DNA extraction, CD4+ and CD8+ T cells were sorted with FACS or magnetic beads. General conclusions and limits of the study: Around 31 CD8+ CDR3 sequences were shared between patients and controls but appeared highly expressed in patients and within their immunodominant clones. Between patients and healthy controls, no significant difference in CD8+ Simpson's diversity was found (P=0.060).

Taken from cysteine to phenylalanine, the CDR3 has 12 residues. Kept here is only the CDR3 DNA, which spans 36 bases and is read in frame from base 1. Trimming removed 2 bases from V and 6 bases from J, leaving 2 bases between the germline ends. The germline V gene specifies SGHVS as CDR1 and FQNEAQ as CDR2. This clonotype has at least ten counts. The target of this receptor is not known. Base qualities are missing; no much larger clone stands one base away. Recombination linked TRBV7-8 to TRBJ1-6, with the D segment identity uncertain. This TCR was recovered from a human donor with aplastic anemia. The source material was sorted CD4+, CD8+, or CD8+CD57+ T cells (not recorded which) from PBMCs. The bases are TGTGCCAGCAGCTTAAGTAATTCACCCCTCCACTTT. It specifies CASSLSNSPLHF.